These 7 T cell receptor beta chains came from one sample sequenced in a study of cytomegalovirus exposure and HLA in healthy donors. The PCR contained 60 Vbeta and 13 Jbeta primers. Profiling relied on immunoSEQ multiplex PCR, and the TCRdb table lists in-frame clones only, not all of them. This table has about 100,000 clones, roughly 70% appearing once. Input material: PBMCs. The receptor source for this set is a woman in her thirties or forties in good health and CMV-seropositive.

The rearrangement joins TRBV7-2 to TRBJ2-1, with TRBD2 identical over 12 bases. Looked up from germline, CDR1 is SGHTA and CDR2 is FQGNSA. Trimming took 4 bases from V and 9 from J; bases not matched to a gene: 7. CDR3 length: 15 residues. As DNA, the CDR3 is TGTGCCAGCAGCTCCGGACTAGCGGGGAATACTGAGCAGTTCTTC. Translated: CASSSGLAGNTEQFF.

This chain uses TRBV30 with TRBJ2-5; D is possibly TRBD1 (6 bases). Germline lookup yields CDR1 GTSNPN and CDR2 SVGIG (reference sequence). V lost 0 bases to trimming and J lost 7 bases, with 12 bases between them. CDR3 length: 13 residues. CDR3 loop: CAWSVRQGRTQYF. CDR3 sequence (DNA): TGTGCCTGGAGTGTAAGGCAGGGGAGGACCCAGTACTTC.

The CDR3 nucleotides read TGCGCCAGCAGCCCTGGGGGGACCGAAGCTTTCTTT. It specifies CASSPGGTEAFF. The chain has TRBV5-1 and TRBJ1-1; TRBD1 is a possible D gene (5 bases). V was cut by 4 bases and J by 8 bases, with 12 bases left in between. Germline CDR1 is SGHRS and CDR2 is YFSETQ. This CDR3 spans 12 amino acids.

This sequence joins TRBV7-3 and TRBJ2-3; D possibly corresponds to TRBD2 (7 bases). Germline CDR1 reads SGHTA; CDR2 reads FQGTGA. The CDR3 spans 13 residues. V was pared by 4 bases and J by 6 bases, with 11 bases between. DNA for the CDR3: TGTGCCAGCAGCTCGGGGGGCCCCGATACGCAGTATTTT. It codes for CASSSGGPDTQYF.

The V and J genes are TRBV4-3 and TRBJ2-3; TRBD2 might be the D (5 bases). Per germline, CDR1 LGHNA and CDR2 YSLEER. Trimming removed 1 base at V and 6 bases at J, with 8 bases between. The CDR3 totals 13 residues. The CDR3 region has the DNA TGCGCCAGCAGCCAAGCCTGGGAGGATACGCAGTATTTT. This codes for CASSQAWEDTQYF.

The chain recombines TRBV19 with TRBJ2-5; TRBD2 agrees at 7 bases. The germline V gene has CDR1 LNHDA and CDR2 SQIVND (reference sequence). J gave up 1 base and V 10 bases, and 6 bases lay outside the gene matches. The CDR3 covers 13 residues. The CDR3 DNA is TGTGCCACCGGGGGGTCTATCCAAGAGACCCAGTACTTC. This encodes CATGGSIQETQYF.

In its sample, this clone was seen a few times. Here the CDR3 DNA reads TGCGCCAGCAGCCACGGAAACAGGGGGCTCGACGAGCAGTACTTC. As protein: CASSHGNRGLDEQYF. This chain uses TRBV4-3 with TRBJ2-7, with 9 bases identical to TRBD1. CDR3 length: 15 residues. Looked up from germline, CDR1 is LGHNA and CDR2 is YSLEER. Losses at the gene ends were 3 bases for V and 5 bases for J; bases not matched to a gene: 8.